Listed below are T cell receptor beta chains from one sample, sequenced in a study of blood T cell repertoires in COVID-19. The data were produced by immunoSEQ multiplex PCR, yet TCRdb's version contains in-frame clones alone and is incomplete. The sample gives around 100,000 clones, around 79% of which show up once; under 25% is in the top ten. The sample consisted of peripheral blood. The receptors come from a man between 70 and 80 years old with active or convalescent COVID-19. Each CDR3 is given with its conserved first and last residue. A D gene is named only where the DNA matches it firmly. Only part of the rows carry a size: once, few, many, or a class if the clone is expanded.

TRBJ1-6 TRBD1 . TRBV7-9 CASSLEYGQGDSPLHF TGTGCCAGCAGCTTAGAGTATGGACAGGGGGATTCACCCCTCCACTTT
TRBJ2-1 TRBD2 few TRBV4-1 CASSPFLAGDEQFF TGCGCCAGCAGCCCCTTCCTAGCGGGAGACGAGCAGTTCTTC
TRBJ1-5 . many TRBV3-1/TRBV3-2 CASSPGFNQPQHF TGTGCCAGCAGCCCGGGATTTAATCAGCCCCAGCATTTT
TRBJ2-3 TRBD2 . TRBV3-1/TRBV3-2 CASSQDFRVTSGATDTQYF TGTGCCAGCAGCCAAGATTTTAGGGTGACTAGCGGGGCCACAGATACGCAGTATTTT
TRBJ2-3 . . TRBV9 CASSVFQGRNTDTQYF TGTGCCAGCAGCGTCTTCCAGGGAAGGAACACAGATACGCAGTATTTT
TRBJ2-1 . few TRBV7-8 CASSLALERGNEQFF TGTGCCAGCAGCTTAGCGCTCGAGAGGGGGAATGAGCAGTTCTTC
TRBJ2-3 TRBD2 . TRBV7-3 CASSSSPGLGTDTQYF TGTGCCAGCAGCTCAAGCCCGGGACTAGGGACAGATACGCAGTATTTT
TRBJ1-3 . . TRBV5-1 CASSGGAPQEDTIYF TGCGCCAGCAGCGGGGGGGCACCCCAGGAGGACACCATATATTTT
TRBJ1-5 . few TRBV6-6 CASSYSTGHQDQPQHF TGTGCCAGCAGTTACTCGACGGGACACCAGGATCAGCCCCAGCATTTT
TRBJ2-1 TRBD1 . TRBV18 CASSRGQNNEQFF TGTGCCAGCTCACGGGGACAGAACAATGAGCAGTTCTTC
TRBJ1-1 . . TRBV10-1 CASSEYGETEAFF TGCGCCAGCAGTGAGTACGGGGAAACTGAAGCTTTCTTT
TRBJ1-6 . . TRBV3-1/TRBV3-2 CASSPTQRSYNSPLHF TGTGCCAGCAGCCCGACACAAAGGTCCTATAATTCACCCCTCCACTTT
TRBJ2-1 . . TRBV4-2 CASSQIRDSPYNEQFF TGTGCCAGCAGCCAAATCCGGGACTCGCCCTACAATGAGCAGTTCTTC
TRBJ1-2 . . TRBV6-5 CASSLDRSYGYTF TGTGCCAGCAGCCTTGACAGGTCCTATGGCTACACCTTC
TRBJ2-3 . . TRBV5-1 CASTRQDGRTDTQYF TGCGCCAGCACCCGACAGGACGGTCGCACAGATACGCAGTATTTT
TRBJ2-1 . . TRBV10-3 CAVQTSSYNEQFF TGTGCCGTACAGACGAGCTCCTACAATGAGCAGTTCTTC
TRBJ1-6 . few TRBV10-2 CASSGQSGGTGNSPLHF TGCGCCAGCAGTGGTCAGTCGGGAGGTACGGGTAATTCACCCCTCCACTTT
TRBJ2-1 TRBD2 . TRBV27 CASSFTLAGSTEQFF TGTGCCAGCAGTTTCACACTAGCGGGGTCTACTGAGCAGTTCTTC
TRBJ2-1 . . TRBV6-5 CASSYESSSYNEQFF TGTGCCAGCAGTTACGAGTCAAGCTCCTACAATGAGCAGTTCTTC
TRBJ1-1 . . TRBV7-8 CASTHNGGVAFF TGTGCCAGCACTCATAACGGGGGGGTAGCTTTCTTT
TRBJ1-1 TRBD1 once TRBV12-3/TRBV12-4 CASQGQINTEAFF TGTGCCAGCCAGGGACAGATCAACACTGAAGCTTTCTTT
TRBJ1-4 . . TRBV28 CASRGGREKLFF TGTGCCAGCCGGGGGGGTAGAGAAAAACTGTTTTTT
TRBJ1-5 . . TRBV5-5 CASSAQINQPQHF TGTGCCAGCAGCGCTCAGATAAATCAGCCCCAGCATTTT
TRBJ2-1 TRBD2 once TRBV4-2 CASSQGVSGTSGRGNEQFF TGTGCCAGCAGCCAAGGGGTATCTGGGACTAGCGGGAGGGGTAATGAGCAGTTCTTC
TRBJ1-5 . once TRBV23-1 CASSQSSDGNQPQHF TGCGCCAGCAGTCAATCTTCCGACGGGAATCAGCCCCAGCATTTT
TRBJ1-1 . . TRBV9 CASSVGSGRYTEAFF TGTGCCAGCAGCGTAGGATCAGGGCGGTACACTGAAGCTTTCTTT
TRBJ1-5 TRBD1 few TRBV6-5 CASRRTGDSNQPQHF TGTGCCAGCAGACGGACAGGGGATAGCAATCAGCCCCAGCATTTT
TRBJ2-3 TRBD2 few TRBV5-1 CASSLVGTKITDTQYF TGCGCCAGCAGCTTGGTAGGGACTAAAATCACAGATACGCAGTATTTT